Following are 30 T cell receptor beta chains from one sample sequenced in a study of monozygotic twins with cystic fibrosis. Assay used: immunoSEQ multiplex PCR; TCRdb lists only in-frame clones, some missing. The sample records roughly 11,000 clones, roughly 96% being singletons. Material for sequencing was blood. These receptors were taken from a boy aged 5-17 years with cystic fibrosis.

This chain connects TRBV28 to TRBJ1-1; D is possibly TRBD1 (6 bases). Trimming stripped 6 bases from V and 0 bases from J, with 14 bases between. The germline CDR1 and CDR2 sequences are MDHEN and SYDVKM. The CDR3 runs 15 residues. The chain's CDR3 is CASRVWDTLNTEAFF. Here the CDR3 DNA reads TGTGCCAGCAGGGTATGGGACACATTGAACACTGAAGCTTTCTTT.

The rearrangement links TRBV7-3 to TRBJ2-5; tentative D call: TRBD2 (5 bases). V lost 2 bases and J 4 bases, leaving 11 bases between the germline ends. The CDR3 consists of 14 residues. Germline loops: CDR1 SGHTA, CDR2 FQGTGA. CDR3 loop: CASSLARGTETQYF. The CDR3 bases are TGTGCCAGCAGCTTAGCCCGGGGAACAGAGACCCAGTACTTC.

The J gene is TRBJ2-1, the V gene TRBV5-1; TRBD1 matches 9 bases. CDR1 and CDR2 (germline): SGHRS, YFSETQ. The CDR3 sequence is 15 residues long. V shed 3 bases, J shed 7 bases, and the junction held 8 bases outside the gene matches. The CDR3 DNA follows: TGCGCCAGCAGCTCTCCGGGACAGGGAGTTAATGAGCAGTTCTTC. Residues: CASSSPGQGVNEQFF.

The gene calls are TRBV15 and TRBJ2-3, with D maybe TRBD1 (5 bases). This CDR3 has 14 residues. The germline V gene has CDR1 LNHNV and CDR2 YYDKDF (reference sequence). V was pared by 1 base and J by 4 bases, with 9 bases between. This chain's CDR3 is CATSRAQGPDTQYF. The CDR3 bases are TGTGCCACCAGCAGAGCTCAGGGCCCAGATACGCAGTATTTT.

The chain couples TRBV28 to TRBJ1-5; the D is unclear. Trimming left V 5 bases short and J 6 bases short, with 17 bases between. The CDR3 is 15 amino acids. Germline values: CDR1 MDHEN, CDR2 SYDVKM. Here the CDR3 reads CASSRSGTPSQPQHF. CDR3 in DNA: TGTGCCAGCAGTCGCAGTGGAACTCCGAGTCAGCCCCAGCATTTT.

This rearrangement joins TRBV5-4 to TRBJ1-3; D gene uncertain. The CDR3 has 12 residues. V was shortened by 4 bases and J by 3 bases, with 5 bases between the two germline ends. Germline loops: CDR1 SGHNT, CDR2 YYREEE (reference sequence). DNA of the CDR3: TGTGCCAGCAGCATCGGTGGAAACACCATATATTTT. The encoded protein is CASSIGGNTIYF.

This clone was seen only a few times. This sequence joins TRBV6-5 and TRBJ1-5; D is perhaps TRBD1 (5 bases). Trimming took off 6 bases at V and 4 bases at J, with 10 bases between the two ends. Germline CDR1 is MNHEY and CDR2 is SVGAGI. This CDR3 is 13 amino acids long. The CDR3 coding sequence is TGTGCCAGCAGGAGGACATCGAATCAGCCCCAGCATTTT. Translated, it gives CASRRTSNQPQHF.

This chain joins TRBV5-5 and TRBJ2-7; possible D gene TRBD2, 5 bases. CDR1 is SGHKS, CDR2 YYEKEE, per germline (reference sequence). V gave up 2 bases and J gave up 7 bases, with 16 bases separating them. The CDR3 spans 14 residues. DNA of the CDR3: TGTGCCAGCAGCTTTGGGTCCGCGAGAGGGGAGCAGTACTTC. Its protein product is CASSFGSARGEQYF. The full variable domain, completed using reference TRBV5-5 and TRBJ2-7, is DAGVTQSPTHLIKTRGQQVTLRCSPISGHKSVSWYQQVLGQGPQFIFQYYEKEERGRGNFPDRFSARQFPNYSSELNVNALLLGDSALYLCASSFGSARGEQYFGPGTRLTVT.

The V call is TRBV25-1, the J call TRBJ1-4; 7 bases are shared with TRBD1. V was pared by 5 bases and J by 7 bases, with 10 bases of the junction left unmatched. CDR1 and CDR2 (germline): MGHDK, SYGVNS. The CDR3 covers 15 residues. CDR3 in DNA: TGTGCCAGCAGTCTGCAAGGGGGCGTACCTGAAAAACTGTTTTTT. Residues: CASSLQGGVPEKLFF.

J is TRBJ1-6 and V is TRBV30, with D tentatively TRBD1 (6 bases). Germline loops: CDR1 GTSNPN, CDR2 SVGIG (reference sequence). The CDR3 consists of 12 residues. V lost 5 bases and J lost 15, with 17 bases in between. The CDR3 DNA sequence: TGTGCCTGGGGGGCAGGGGTTGGGCGCCTCCACTTT. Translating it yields CAWGAGVGRLHF.

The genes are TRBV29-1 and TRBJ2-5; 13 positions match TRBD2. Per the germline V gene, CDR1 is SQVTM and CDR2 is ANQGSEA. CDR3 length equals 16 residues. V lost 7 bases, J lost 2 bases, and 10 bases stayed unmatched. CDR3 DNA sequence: TGCAGCGCCCCGGGACTAGCGGGACCTATGCAAGAGACCCAGTACTTC. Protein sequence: CSAPGLAGPMQETQYF.

CDR3 in amino acids: CATSNRDQKAFF. The CDR3 coding sequence is TGTGCCACCTCCAACAGGGACCAGAAAGCTTTCTTT. This chain uses TRBV27 with TRBJ1-1; possible D gene TRBD1, 6 bases. Trimming removed 10 bases at V and 9 bases at J, with 18 bases between. The germline gives CDR1 MNHEY, CDR2 SMNVEV (reference sequence). This CDR3 region has 12 residues.

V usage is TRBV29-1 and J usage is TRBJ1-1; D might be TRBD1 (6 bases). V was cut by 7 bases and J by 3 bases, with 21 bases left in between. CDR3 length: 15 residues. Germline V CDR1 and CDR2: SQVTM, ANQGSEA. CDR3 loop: CSADPLQGRDTEAFF. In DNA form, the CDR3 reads TGCAGCGCAGATCCCCTCCAGGGGAGGGACACTGAAGCTTTCTTT.

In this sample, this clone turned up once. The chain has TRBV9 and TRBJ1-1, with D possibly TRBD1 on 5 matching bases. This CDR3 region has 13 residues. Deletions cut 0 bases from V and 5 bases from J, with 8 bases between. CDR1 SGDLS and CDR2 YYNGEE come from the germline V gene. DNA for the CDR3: TGTGCCAGCAGCGTAGAAAGGGGAACTGAAGCTTTCTTT. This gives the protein CASSVERGTEAFF.

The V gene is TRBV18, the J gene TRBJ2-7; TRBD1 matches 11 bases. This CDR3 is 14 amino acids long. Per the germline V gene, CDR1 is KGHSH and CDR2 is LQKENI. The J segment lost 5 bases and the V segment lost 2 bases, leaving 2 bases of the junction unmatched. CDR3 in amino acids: CASSPGTGGDEQYF. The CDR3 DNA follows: TGTGCCAGCTCACCAGGGACAGGGGGAGACGAGCAGTACTTC.

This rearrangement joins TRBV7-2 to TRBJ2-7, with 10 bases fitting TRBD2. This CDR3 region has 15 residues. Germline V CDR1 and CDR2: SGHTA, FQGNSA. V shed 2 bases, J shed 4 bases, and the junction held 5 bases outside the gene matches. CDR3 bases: TGTGCCAGCAGCTTAACTAGCGGGGCCACTTACGAGCAGTACTTC. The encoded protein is CASSLTSGATYEQYF.

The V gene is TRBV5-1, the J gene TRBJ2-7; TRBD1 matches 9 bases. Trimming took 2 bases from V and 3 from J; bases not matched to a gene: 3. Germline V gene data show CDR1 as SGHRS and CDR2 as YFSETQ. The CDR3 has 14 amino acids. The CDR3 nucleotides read TGCGCCAGCAGCTTACAGGGGGCCCGCTACGAGCAGTACTTC. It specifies CASSLQGARYEQYF.

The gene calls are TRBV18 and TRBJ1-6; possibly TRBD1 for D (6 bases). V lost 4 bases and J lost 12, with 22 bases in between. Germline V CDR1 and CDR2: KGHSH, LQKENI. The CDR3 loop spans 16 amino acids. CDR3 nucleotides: TGTGCCAGCTCACTGGGAGAAGGACAGACGGGTGGACCCCTCCACTTT. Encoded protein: CASSLGEGQTGGPLHF.

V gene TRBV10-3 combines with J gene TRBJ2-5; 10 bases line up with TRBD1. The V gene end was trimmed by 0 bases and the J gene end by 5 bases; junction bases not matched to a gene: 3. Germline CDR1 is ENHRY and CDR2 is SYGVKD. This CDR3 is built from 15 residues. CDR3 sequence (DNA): TGTGCCATCAGTGAGTCGGGGACAGGGGACGAGACCCAGTACTTC. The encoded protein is CAISESGTGDETQYF.

CDR3 sequence (DNA): TGTGCCAGCAGCTCACCGCTCGACGGGACCAACTTAGTCCAGTACTTC. It translates to CASSSPLDGTNLVQYF. This chain connects TRBV11-1 to TRBJ2-5, with D perhaps assigned TRBD1 or TRBD2 (5 bases each). Germline V gene sequence: CDR1 SGHAT, CDR2 FQDESV (reference sequence). V dropped 4 bases and J dropped 10 bases, with 25 bases sitting between them. The CDR3 has 16 amino acids. Drawing the rest from reference TRBV11-1 and TRBJ2-5, the complete variable domain is EAEVAQSPRYKITEKSQAVAFWCDPISGHATLYWYRQILGQGPELLVQFQDESVVDDSQLPKDRFSAERLKGVDSTLKIQPAELGDSAMYLCASSSPLDGTNLVQYFGPGTRLLVL.

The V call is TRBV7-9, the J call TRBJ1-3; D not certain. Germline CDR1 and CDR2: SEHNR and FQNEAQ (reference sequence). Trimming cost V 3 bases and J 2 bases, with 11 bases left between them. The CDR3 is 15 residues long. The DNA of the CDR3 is TGTGCCAGCAGCTTGGGGAAAAGGCCTGGAAACACCATATATTTT. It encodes CASSLGKRPGNTIYF.

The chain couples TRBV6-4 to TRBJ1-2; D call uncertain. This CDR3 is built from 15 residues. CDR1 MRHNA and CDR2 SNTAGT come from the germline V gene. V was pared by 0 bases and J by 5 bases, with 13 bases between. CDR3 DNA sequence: TGTGCCAGCAGTGACTCGGACGGAGGAGTTTATGGCTACACCTTC. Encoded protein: CASSDSDGGVYGYTF.

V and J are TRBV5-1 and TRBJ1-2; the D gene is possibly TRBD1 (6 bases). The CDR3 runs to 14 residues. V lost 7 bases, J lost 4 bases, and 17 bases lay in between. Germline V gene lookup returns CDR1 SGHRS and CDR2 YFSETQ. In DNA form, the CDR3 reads TGCGCCAGCTCCTCCGGGGGCTCCCTCTATGGCTACACCTTC. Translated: CASSSGGSLYGYTF.

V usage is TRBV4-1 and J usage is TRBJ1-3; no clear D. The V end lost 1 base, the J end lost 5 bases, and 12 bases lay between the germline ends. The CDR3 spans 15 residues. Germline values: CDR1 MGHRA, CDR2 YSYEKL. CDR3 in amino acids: CASSQGAGLRNTIYF. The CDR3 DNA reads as TGCGCCAGCAGCCAAGGGGCAGGTCTTAGAAACACCATATATTTT.

The CDR3 is CASSLAHLETQYF. In DNA, the CDR3 is TGTGCCAGCAGCTTAGCTCACTTAGAGACCCAGTACTTC. The J gene is TRBJ2-5, the V gene TRBV7-2; D not resolved. Germline assignment: CDR1 SGHTA and CDR2 FQGNSA. The CDR3 sequence is 13 residues long. The V end lost 0 bases, the J end lost 4 bases, and 6 bases lay between the germline ends.

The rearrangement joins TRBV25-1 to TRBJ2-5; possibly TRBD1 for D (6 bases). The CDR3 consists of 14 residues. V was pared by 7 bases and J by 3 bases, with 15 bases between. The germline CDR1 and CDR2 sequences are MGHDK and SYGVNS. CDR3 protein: CASTGTRGKETQYF. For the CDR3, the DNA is TGTGCCAGCACCGGAACCAGGGGAAAAGAGACCCAGTACTTC.

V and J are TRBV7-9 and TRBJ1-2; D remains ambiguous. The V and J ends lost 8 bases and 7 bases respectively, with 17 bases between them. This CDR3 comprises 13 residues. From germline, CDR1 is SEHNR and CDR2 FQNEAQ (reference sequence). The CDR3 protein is CASGILGGRGYTF. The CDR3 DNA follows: TGTGCCAGCGGTATCCTTGGAGGTCGTGGCTACACCTTC.

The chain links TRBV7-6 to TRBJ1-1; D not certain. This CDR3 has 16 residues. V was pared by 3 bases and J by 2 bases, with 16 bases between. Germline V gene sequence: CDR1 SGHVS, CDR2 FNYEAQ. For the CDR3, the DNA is TGTGCCAGCAGCTTCTCCTCGCAAGGCGGAAACACTGAAGCTTTCTTT. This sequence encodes CASSFSSQGGNTEAFF.

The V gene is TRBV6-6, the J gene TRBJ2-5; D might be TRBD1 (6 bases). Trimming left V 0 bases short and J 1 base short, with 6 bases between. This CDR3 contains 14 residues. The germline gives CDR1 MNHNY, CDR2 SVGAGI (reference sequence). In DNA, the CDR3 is TGTGCCAGCAGTTACTCGGGGGCCCAAGAGACCCAGTACTTC. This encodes CASSYSGAQETQYF.

The CDR3 DNA reads TGCGCCAGCAGCGTCGCGACAGGCTCTTCTAACTATGGCTACACCTTC. This sequence encodes CASSVATGSSNYGYTF. The chain joins TRBV5-1 to TRBJ1-2, with D perhaps matching TRBD1 (6 bases). The CDR3 covers 16 residues. Trimming took off 4 bases at V and 0 bases at J, with 16 bases between the two ends. The germline gives CDR1 SGHRS, CDR2 YFSETQ.